This TCR beta chain appears in the sequencing data of a study of shared clonotypes between healthy human individuals. Profiled with immunoSEQ multiplex PCR; TCRdb holds only in-frame clones, not every one. The sample records nearly 1 million clones, roughly 72% being singletons. The CDR3 consists of 13 residues. Trimming stripped 6 bases from V and 9 bases from J, with 15 bases between. Germline-derived CDR1 and CDR2 are SNHLY and FYNNEI. Sequencing was carried out using memory CD4+ T cells sorted from blood. Described subset: CD45RA-negative fraction. The sequence was obtained from a man in his late teens or twenties in good health. The J gene is TRBJ2-1, the V gene TRBV2; possible D gene TRBD2, 6 bases. The DNA for the CDR3 is TGTGCCAGCAGGCAGATACTAGCTGGTGAGCAGTTCTTC. It yields the protein CASRQILAGEQFF.